A selection of T cell receptor beta chains follows, all from one sample in a study of CD8 T cells in ankylosing spondylitis. TCRdb reprocessed the 5' RACE reads with MiXCR, giving one entry per CDR3 protein. The table lists under 300,000 distinct CDR3 sequences, 8.6% of them singletons. What was sequenced was blood, either unsorted or a sorted T cell fraction (not recorded which). These receptors were taken from a male donor with ankylosing spondylitis or in good health (not recorded which). Each CDR3 is given without its conserved first and last residue. Each record gives: V gene, J gene, D gene, CDR3 protein. A D gene is named only where the DNA matches it firmly.

TRBV20-1	TRBJ2-1	TRBD2	SASLAGVRDEQF
TRBV9	TRBJ2-1	-	ASSVGTIKYNEQF
TRBV19	TRBJ2-1	TRBD2	ASSTGLAGGSSYNEQF
TRBV15	TRBJ1-2	-	ATSRDRIYGYT
TRBV10-3	TRBJ2-1	TRBD2	AITPGSSGDEQF
TRBV3-1	TRBJ1-5	-	ASSQRGGNQPQH
TRBV25-1	TRBJ2-1	-	ASSALGGLYNEQF
TRBV19	TRBJ1-1	-	ASQLRENTEAF
TRBV29-1	TRBJ1-2	TRBD1	SVGAGGNYGYT
TRBV5-1	TRBJ2-7	TRBD1	ASFTGEPPYEQY
TRBV5-1	TRBJ2-5	-	ASSENGGKETQY
TRBV12-3/TRBV12-4	TRBJ1-4	TRBD1	ASSLVGPGGNEKLF
TRBV6-5	TRBJ2-3	TRBD1	ASSFYRDRVGRDTQY
TRBV6-5	TRBJ2-5	-	ASSARETQY
TRBV21-1	TRBJ2-7	-	ASSKALGQSYEQY
TRBV10-3	TRBJ2-1	-	AISEGASSNEQF
TRBV30	TRBJ1-1	-	AWTADRNTEAF
TRBV5-1	TRBJ2-2	-	ASSFSGANTGELF
TRBV10-3	TRBJ2-2	TRBD2	AISERGDSGELF
TRBV5-5	TRBJ2-7	TRBD1	ASSFTGDEQY
TRBV7-6	TRBJ2-2	-	ASSFGTRGDGELF
TRBV9	TRBJ2-4	TRBD2	ASSPQQEASGRNIQY
TRBV7-2	TRBJ2-3	-	ASSPPPYHASTDTQY
TRBV29-1	TRBJ2-3	TRBD1	SVDGQGGTDTQY
TRBV23-1	TRBJ1-4	-	ASSLREGTNEKLF
TRBV7-2	TRBJ2-4	-	ASSSPEGAKNIQY
TRBV12-3/TRBV12-4	TRBJ2-4	-	ASSLTQGAKNIQY
TRBV12-3/TRBV12-4	TRBJ2-5	-	ASSSGTVETQY
TRBV7-2	TRBJ1-2	-	ASSFTPSNGYT
TRBV29-1	TRBJ2-1	TRBD1	SVAGGEQYNEQF
TRBV27	TRBJ2-5	-	ASSPEEGRVGETQY
TRBV20-1	TRBJ2-7	-	SATQQGTYEQY
TRBV13	TRBJ2-5	-	ASSWTGTGDSGKTQY
TRBV4-3	TRBJ2-3	TRBD1	ASSHSPGGLTDTQY
TRBV5-5	TRBJ2-5	-	ASSLGQVVGQETQY
TRBV2	TRBJ1-5	-	ASRSGISNQPQH
TRBV29-1	TRBJ1-5	-	SVAWQGSNQPQH
TRBV20-1	TRBJ2-1	-	SARDGRPTNEQF
TRBV6-5	TRBJ2-7	-	ASSYEAGATYEQY
TRBV6-2/TRBV6-3	TRBJ2-7	-	ASGWGEQY
TRBV29-1	TRBJ2-1	-	SVEVVLTLRDEQF
TRBV6-6	TRBJ2-3	-	ASSLQSAAQY